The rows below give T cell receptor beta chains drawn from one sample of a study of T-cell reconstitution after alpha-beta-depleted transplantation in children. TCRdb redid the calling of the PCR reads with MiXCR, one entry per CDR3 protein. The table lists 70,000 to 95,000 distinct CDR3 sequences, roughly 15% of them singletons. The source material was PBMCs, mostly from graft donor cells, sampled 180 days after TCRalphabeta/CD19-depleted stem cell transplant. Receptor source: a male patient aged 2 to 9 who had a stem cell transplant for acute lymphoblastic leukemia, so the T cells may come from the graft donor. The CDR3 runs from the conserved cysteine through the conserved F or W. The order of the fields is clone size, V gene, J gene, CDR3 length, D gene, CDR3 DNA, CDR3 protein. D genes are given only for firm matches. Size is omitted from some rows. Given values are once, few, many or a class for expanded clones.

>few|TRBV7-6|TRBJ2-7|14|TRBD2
TGTGCCAGCAGCTTAGAGGGACTAGCCCGCGAGCAGTACTTC
CASSLEGLAREQYF
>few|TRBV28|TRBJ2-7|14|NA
TGTGCCAGCAGTTTACAGCCGGACCACTACGAGCAGTACTTC
CASSLQPDHYEQYF
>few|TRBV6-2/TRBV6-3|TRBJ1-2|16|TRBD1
TGTGCCAGCAGTTACCCACACAGGGGGGGTAACTATGGCTACACCTTC
CASSYPHRGGNYGYTF
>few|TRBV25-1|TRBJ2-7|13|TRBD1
TGTGCCAGCAGTCGGGACAGGGGGCTTTCTCAGTACTTC
CASSRDRGLSQYF
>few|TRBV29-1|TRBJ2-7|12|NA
TGCAGCGTTGCCCCAGGGACCTACGAGCAGTACTTC
CSVAPGTYEQYF
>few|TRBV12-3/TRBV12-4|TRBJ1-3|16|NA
TGTGCCAGCAGTTTGCGCCCGGGGGTGCCTGGAAACACCATATATTTT
CASSLRPGVPGNTIYF
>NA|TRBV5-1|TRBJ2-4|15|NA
TGCGCCAGCACCCGGAATTCCCCGGACAAAAACATTCAGTACTTC
CASTRNSPDKNIQYF
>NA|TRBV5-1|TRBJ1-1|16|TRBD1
TGCGCCAGCAGCGCCGACAGGGGGTCAGTGAACACTGAAGCTTTCTTT
CASSADRGSVNTEAFF
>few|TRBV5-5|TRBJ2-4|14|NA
TGTGCCAGCAGCTTTGACGAAGGAGTGGACATTCAGTACTTC
CASSFDEGVDIQYF
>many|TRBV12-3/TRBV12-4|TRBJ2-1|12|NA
TGTGCCAGCAGTCCGAATTACAATGAGCAGTTCTTC
CASSPNYNEQFF
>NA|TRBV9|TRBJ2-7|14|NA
TGTGCCAGCAGCCTTGCGTTTCCATCCTACGAGCAGTACTTC
CASSLAFPSYEQYF
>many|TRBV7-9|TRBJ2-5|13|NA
TGTGCCAGCAGCTTCGGTACGGAGGGGACCCAGTACTTC
CASSFGTEGTQYF
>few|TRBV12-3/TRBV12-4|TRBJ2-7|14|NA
TGTGCCAGCAGTTTTGGTCTGCAGGGCTACGAGCAGTACTTC
CASSFGLQGYEQYF
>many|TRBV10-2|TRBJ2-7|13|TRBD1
TGCGCCAGCAGCCAGGACAGGTTCCCCGAGCAGTACTTC
CASSQDRFPEQYF
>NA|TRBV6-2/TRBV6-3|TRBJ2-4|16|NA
TGTGCCAGCAGTTACATTGGAGAACTAGCCAAAAACATTCAGTACTTC
CASSYIGELAKNIQYF
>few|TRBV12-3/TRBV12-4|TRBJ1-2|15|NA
TGTGCCAGCAGTTTGCTCGGAGGGGCGAACTATGGCTACACCTTC
CASSLLGGANYGYTF
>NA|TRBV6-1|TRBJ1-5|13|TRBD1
TGTGCCAGCAGTGAGACAGGGTGGCATCCCCAGCATTTT
CASSETGWHPQHF
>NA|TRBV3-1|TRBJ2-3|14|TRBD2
TGTGCCAGCAGCCTCTTAGGCGGGGAGGGTACGCAGTATTTT
CASSLLGGEGTQYF
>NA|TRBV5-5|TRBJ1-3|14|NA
TGTGCCAGCAGCTCCGGGCGGGGGAGAAACACCATATATTTT
CASSSGRGRNTIYF
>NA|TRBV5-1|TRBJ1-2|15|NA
TGCGCCAGCAGCTGGCGGGACACTGCTAACTATGGCTACACCTTC
CASSWRDTANYGYTF
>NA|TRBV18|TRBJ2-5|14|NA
TGTGCCAGCTCACCAAGTTCTGTTCCAGAGACCCAGTACTTC
CASSPSSVPETQYF
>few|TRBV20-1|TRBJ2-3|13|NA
TGCAGTGCTAGAGATCCGCTGGGGGATACGCAGTATTTT
CSARDPLGDTQYF
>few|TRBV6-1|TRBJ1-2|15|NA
TGTGCCAGCAGAGAGTGGGGAAGAACAGATTTTGGCTACACCTTC
CASREWGRTDFGYTF
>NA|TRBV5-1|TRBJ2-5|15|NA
TGCGCCAGCAGCTTGGACGGTATACTCAAAGAGACCCAGTACTTC
CASSLDGILKETQYF
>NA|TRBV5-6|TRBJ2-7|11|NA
TGTGCCAGCAGCAGAGTTTACGAGCAGTACTTC
CASSRVYEQYF
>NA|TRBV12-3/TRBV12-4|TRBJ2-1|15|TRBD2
TGTGCCAGCAGTCCCCTAGCGGGGGGGGACAATGAGCAGTTCTTC
CASSPLAGGDNEQFF
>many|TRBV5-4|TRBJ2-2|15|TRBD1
TGTGCCAGCAGCTACCCGACAGGGGGGTCCGGGGAGCTGTTTTTT
CASSYPTGGSGELFF
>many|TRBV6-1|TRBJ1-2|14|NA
TGTGCCAGCAGGGAGCCCAGCAGCTTCTATGGCTACACCTTC
CASREPSSFYGYTF
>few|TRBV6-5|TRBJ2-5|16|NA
TGTGCCAGCAGTTACTCCGATTACGCAGTCCAAGAGACCCAGTACTTC
CASSYSDYAVQETQYF
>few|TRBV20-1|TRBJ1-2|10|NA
TGCAGTGCTGGCGGGGGGGGCTACACCTTC
CSAGGGGYTF
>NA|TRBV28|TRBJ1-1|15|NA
TGTGCCAGCAGTTTGAGGGGGGGAGCCATTCTTGAAGCTTTCTTT
CASSLRGGAILEAFF
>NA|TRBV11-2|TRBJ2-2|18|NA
TGTGCCAGCAGCTCCCCTTTTGTAGAAAGCGTTGTCACCGGGGAGCTGTTTTTT
CASSSPFVESVVTGELFF
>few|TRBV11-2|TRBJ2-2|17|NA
TGTGCCAGCAGCTTAGGGGGGTGGGGCCTGAACACCGGGGAGCTGTTTTTT
CASSLGGWGLNTGELFF
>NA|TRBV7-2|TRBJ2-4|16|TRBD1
TGTGCCAGCAGCTTAGAGGGACAGGGAGCCGGCAGCGCTCAGTACTTC
CASSLEGQGAGSAQYF